This T cell receptor (beta chain) was recorded in a study of T-cell reconstitution after alpha-beta-depleted transplantation in children (dated by TCRdb to the mid-2010s). At the level of the whole study: T-cell immune reconstitution after TCRalphabeta/CD19-depleted allogeneic hematopoietic cell transplantation in children was quantitatively tracked in the study by means of TCR repertoire profiling. Paper-wide results and their limitations: The apparently early recovery of alphabetaT-cell counts about two months after transplant reportedly depended on only several hundred rapidly expanded clones that came from non-depleted graft cells. The frequencies of hyperexpanded clones fell over the following months, and after one year, T-cell counts and TCRbeta diversity were mostly attributed to newly produced T cells. In some patients, the high TCRbeta diversity seen at day 60 was put down to recipient T cells and intrathymic progenitors that had survived conditioning.

The count of this clonotype is one. Its cognate antigen has yet to be identified. Nothing much larger sits one base from this clone, and base qualities are not available. A lone read is weak support. This specimen's treatment or condition label, per the study, means: allogeneic hematopoietic cell transplantation with graft depleted of TCRalphabeta T cells and CD19 B cells. TCRalphabeta/CD19-depleted allogeneic hematopoietic cell grafts were given to the transplant recipients, all of whom were children. Libraries were prepared through PCR. The instrument was an Illumina HiSeq 2500. To normalize quantification of the TCRbeta repertoire, the TCR libraries were built with molecular barcoding that relied on unique molecular identifiers. The public reads were quality trimmed at Q25 with fastp and then assembled into clones with MiXCR by TCRdb, keeping productive beta chains. Each record represents a unique CDR3 protein, reported with the most common genes and DNA among its rows. This sample comprises about 240,000 distinct CDR3 sequences, roughly a quarter of them detected only once. The ten most abundant clones make up roughly 2.7% of the sample.

Trimming takes 1 base from V and 3 bases from J, and the germline ends sit 9 bases apart. There are 15 amino acids in the CDR3, from cysteine to phenylalanine inclusive. Only CDR3 DNA remains: 45 bases, in frame from the first base. In the germline V gene, CDR1 corresponds to SGHAT and CDR2 to FQNNGV. The sequence was obtained from a girl aged 2 to 10 with Fanconi anemia, due to receive a stem cell transplant. This specimen consisted of PBMCs, obtained before TCRalphabeta/CD19-depleted stem cell transplant. The V and J genes are TRBV11-2 and TRBJ2-2, with the D gene too uncertain to name. The CDR3 corresponds to CASSLVGRDTGELFF. The nucleotide sequence is TGTGCCAGCAGCTTAGTCGGACGGGACACCGGGGAGCTGTTTTTT.